Presented here are 20 T cell receptor beta chains from one specimen sequenced in a study of blood T cell repertoires in COVID-19. Libraries were prepared by immunoSEQ multiplex PCR; TCRdb keeps only in-frame clonotypes and omits some of them. Of hundreds of thousands of clones detected, 87% appear once; the ten largest clones hold roughly 2.2%. The sequenced sample was peripheral blood. These receptor sequences come from a woman between 50 and 59 years old who had recovered from COVID-19.

This chain joins TRBV2 and TRBJ1-2; TRBD1 matches 10 bases. This CDR3 has 16 amino acids. V gave up 2 bases and J gave up 4 bases; unmatched junction bases: 7. In germline, CDR1 is SNHLY, CDR2 FYNNEI. CDR3 bases: TGTGCCAGCAGTGAATTACGACAGGGGGCCGGCTATGGCTACACCTTC. This codes for CASSELRQGAGYGYTF.

This clone turned up a few times. The rearrangement uses TRBV7-2 and TRBJ1-5; unclear D gene. The germline CDR1 and CDR2 sequences are SGHTA and FQGNSA. CDR3 size: 16 residues. Between the trimmed V and J ends, which lost 3 bases and 4 bases, there was a span of 16 bases. The CDR3 spells CASSLEASSRNQPQHF. The CDR3 DNA is TGTGCCAGCAGCTTGGAGGCTAGCTCCAGGAATCAGCCCCAGCATTTT. Complete variable domain (other parts from reference TRBV7-2 and TRBJ1-5): GAGVSQSPSNKVTEKGKDVELRCDPISGHTALYWYRQSLGQGLEFLIYFQGNSAPDKSGLPSDRFSAERTGGSVSTLTIQRTQQEDSAVYLCASSLEASSRNQPQHFGDGTRLSIL.

This chain links TRBV30 with TRBJ2-5; TRBD2 matches 9 bases. V was clipped by 5 bases and J by 13 bases; unmatched bases: 14. The CDR3 spans 13 residues. Germline V CDR1 and CDR2: GTSNPN, SVGIG (reference sequence). The CDR3 DNA reads TGTGCCTGGGAAATAATAGCGGGGGCCCCCCGGTACTTC. Its translation is CAWEIIAGAPRYF.

The gene calls are TRBV10-3 and TRBJ2-7; no reliable D call. Trimming stripped 4 bases from V and 3 bases from J, with 7 bases between. This CDR3 contains 12 residues. Germline V gene data show CDR1 as ENHRY and CDR2 as SYGVKD. CDR3 residues: CAISATDYEQYF. The CDR3 region has the DNA TGTGCCATCAGTGCCACAGACTACGAGCAGTACTTC.

The rearrangement joins TRBV7-3 to TRBJ1-2; 8 bases are shared with TRBD1. CDR1 and CDR2 (germline): SGHTA, FQGTGA. The length of the CDR3 is 14 residues. The ends lost 2 bases at V and 8 bases at J; junction bases unmatched: 7. CDR3 bases: TGTGCCAGCAGCTTACGGCAGGGGGCTCGGGGCTACACCTTC. Amino acids: CASSLRQGARGYTF. Looking up the rest from reference TRBV7-3 and TRBJ1-2 gives the full variable domain: GAGVSQTPSNKVTEKGKYVELRCDPISGHTALYWYRQSLGQGPEFLIYFQGTGAADDSGLPNDRFFAVRPEGSVSTLKIQRTERGDSAVYLCASSLRQGARGYTFGSGTRLTVV.

This clone was observed at least ten times. J is TRBJ2-7 and V is TRBV20-1; 7 bases align to TRBD2. The germline CDR1 and CDR2 sequences are DFQATT and SNEGSKA (reference sequence). The length of the CDR3 is 13 residues. V was clipped by 3 bases and J by 5 bases; unmatched bases: 7. DNA for the CDR3: TGCAGTGCTAGTCAAAGCGGGGCGAACGAGCAGTACTTC. This gives the protein CSASQSGANEQYF.

The chain links TRBV18 to TRBJ1-4; a possible D gene is TRBD1 (5 bases). Germline values: CDR1 KGHSH, CDR2 LQKENI. The germline V and J ends were trimmed by 3 bases and 8 bases, with 22 bases remaining between them. The CDR3 runs 17 residues. The CDR3 loop reads CASSPSGRGNLGEKLFF. The CDR3 bases are TGTGCCAGCTCACCCTCAGGGCGGGGGAATCTTGGAGAAAAACTGTTTTTT. Drawing the rest from reference TRBV18 and TRBJ1-4, the complete variable domain is NAGVMQNPRHLVRRRGQEARLRCSPMKGHSHVYWYRQLPEEGLKFMVYLQKENIIDESGMPKERFSAEFPKEGPSILRIQQVVRGDSAAYFCASSPSGRGNLGEKLFFGSGTQLSVL.

The gene calls are TRBV5-1 and TRBJ2-7; 8 bases line up with TRBD1. V was clipped by 4 bases and J by 5 bases; unmatched bases: 8. The CDR3 extends over 14 amino acids. Germline-derived CDR1 and CDR2 are SGHRS and YFSETQ. The CDR3 DNA sequence: TGCGCCAGCAGCGCAATGGACAGGGTAGACGAGCAGTACTTC. Residues: CASSAMDRVDEQYF.

The rearrangement joins TRBV18 to TRBJ2-3; 7 bases are a match to TRBD1. From germline, CDR1 is KGHSH and CDR2 LQKENI. CDR3 length: 14 residues. V lost 6 bases and J lost 6; bases outside the gene matches: 9. Here the CDR3 DNA reads TGTGCCAGCTCCCCGGGACAGACCGTGGATACGCAGTATTTT. This translates into CASSPGQTVDTQYF.

The chain uses TRBV5-1 and TRBJ1-3; D remains ambiguous. Trimming pared 1 base from V and 0 bases from J, leaving 8 bases between. The CDR3 loop spans 15 amino acids. CDR1 SGHRS and CDR2 YFSETQ come from the germline V gene. For the CDR3, the DNA is TGCGCCAGCAGCTTGACGACTACCTCTGGAAACACCATATATTTT. It codes for CASSLTTTSGNTIYF.

Details on this clone: A read error may account for a junction end that differs from germline. The rearrangement joins TRBV3-1 (or the pseudogene TRBV3-2) to TRBJ2-1; 8 bases match TRBD2. Germline assignment: CDR1 LGHDT and CDR2 YNNKEL (reference sequence). The CDR3 extends over 14 amino acids. CDR3 in DNA: TGTGCCAGCACCCAAAGTAGCGGGGACAATGAGCAGTTCTTC. The encoded protein is CASTQSSGDNEQFF.

V usage is TRBV7-3 and J usage is TRBJ1-1; possibly TRBD1 for D (6 bases). V gave up 4 bases and J gave up 1 base, with 16 bases separating them. CDR1 SGHTA and CDR2 FQGTGA come from the germline V gene. The CDR3 loop spans 16 amino acids. Written as DNA, the CDR3 is TGTGCCAGCAGCTCCCTAGGGGGAAGTCCGAACACTGAAGCTTTCTTT. This sequence encodes CASSSLGGSPNTEAFF.

The rearrangement uses TRBV19 and TRBJ1-2; TRBD1 matches at 10 bases. Germline V gene data show CDR1 as LNHDA and CDR2 as SQIVND (reference sequence). V was pared by 5 bases and J by 8 bases, with 2 bases of the junction left unmatched. This CDR3 spans 12 amino acids. The CDR3 DNA reads TGTGCCAGTAGTTGGACAGGGGGAGGCTACACCTTC. Translation: CASSWTGGGYTF.

A single count supports this clone. The V and J genes are TRBV5-4 and TRBJ2-5, with 8 bases aligning to TRBD1. From germline, CDR1 is SGHNT and CDR2 YYREEE (reference sequence). The CDR3 spans 15 residues. V was clipped by 1 base and J by 5 bases; unmatched bases: 7. CDR3 region: CASSLRAGGFETQYF. The CDR3 bases are TGTGCCAGCAGCTTGAGGGCAGGGGGCTTCGAGACCCAGTACTTC.

The gene calls are TRBV6-1 and TRBJ2-3, with TRBD1 matching 10 bases. The CDR3 loop spans 17 amino acids. Germline loops: CDR1 MNHNS, CDR2 SASEGT. V was clipped by 4 bases and J by 4 bases; unmatched bases: 11. Here the CDR3 DNA reads TGTGCCAGCAGTGGCAGAGACAGGGGGCGCGGAGCAGATACGCAGTATTTT. This sequence encodes CASSGRDRGRGADTQYF.

This clone was seen just once. This chain uses TRBV6-2 or TRBV6-3 with TRBJ2-7; no reliable D call. The V end lost 6 bases, the J end lost 2 bases, and 20 bases lay between the germline ends. CDR1 is MNHEY and CDR2 is SVGEGT in the germline V gene. CDR3 length: 16 residues. CDR3 bases: TGTGCCAGCAGCTCACTCCTAGTACCCTATACCTACGAGCAGTACTTC. Its protein product is CASSSLLVPYTYEQYF.

The chain joins TRBV5-4 to TRBJ1-2, with a weak D call TRBD1 (6 bases). The germline V gene has CDR1 SGHNT and CDR2 YYREEE (reference sequence). The CDR3 has 15 residues. V lost 5 bases and J 2 bases, leaving 16 bases between the germline ends. The CDR3 reads CASSSRNRENYGYTF. The DNA of the CDR3 is TGTGCCAGCAGTTCTCGTAACAGGGAAAACTATGGCTACACCTTC.

This clone was observed a handful of times. The chain couples TRBV6-5 to TRBJ1-2; possible D gene TRBD1, 6 bases. Germline V gene lookup returns CDR1 MNHEY and CDR2 SVGAGI. This CDR3 has 12 residues. V dropped 7 bases and J dropped 8 bases, with 14 bases sitting between them. The CDR3 here is CASKTGEVGYTF. The CDR3, as DNA: TGTGCCAGCAAGACAGGTGAAGTCGGCTACACCTTC.

J is TRBJ1-4 and V is TRBV30; D is perhaps TRBD1 (5 bases). Germline V gene data show CDR1 as GTSNPN and CDR2 as SVGIG (reference sequence). This CDR3 region has 14 residues. V was shortened by 4 bases and J by 7 bases, with 16 bases between the two germline ends. As DNA, the CDR3 is TGTGCCTGGAAGGCGGGGGTTTGGGCTGAAAAACTGTTTTTT. Translating gives CAWKAGVWAEKLFF.

The gene calls are TRBV19 and TRBJ1-2; the D is unclear. Looked up from germline, CDR1 is LNHDA and CDR2 is SQIVND (reference sequence). V was pared by 10 bases and J by 6 bases, with 12 bases between. The CDR3 sequence is 11 residues long. This CDR3 reads CATQYNDGYTF. The CDR3 DNA sequence: TGTGCCACCCAATACAACGATGGCTACACCTTC. Filled out from reference TRBV19 and TRBJ1-2, the complete variable domain reads DGGITQSPKYLFRKEGQNVTLSCEQNLNHDAMYWYRQDPGQGLRLIYYSQIVNDFQKGDIAEGYSVSREKKESFPLTVTSAQKNPTAFYLCATQYNDGYTFGSGTRLTVV.